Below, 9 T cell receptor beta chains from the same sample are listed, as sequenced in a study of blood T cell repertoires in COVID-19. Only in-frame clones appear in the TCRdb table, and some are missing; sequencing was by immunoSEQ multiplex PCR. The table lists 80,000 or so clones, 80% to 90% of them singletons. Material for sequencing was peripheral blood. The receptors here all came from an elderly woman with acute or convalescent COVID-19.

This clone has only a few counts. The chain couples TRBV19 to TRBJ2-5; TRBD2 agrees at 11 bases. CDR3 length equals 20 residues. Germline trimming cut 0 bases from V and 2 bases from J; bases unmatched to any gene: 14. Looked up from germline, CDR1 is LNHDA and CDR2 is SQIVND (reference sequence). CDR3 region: CASSIDRRRTSGSIQETQYF. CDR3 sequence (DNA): TGTGCCAGTAGTATAGATCGAAGAAGGACTAGCGGGTCGATACAAGAGACCCAGTACTTC.

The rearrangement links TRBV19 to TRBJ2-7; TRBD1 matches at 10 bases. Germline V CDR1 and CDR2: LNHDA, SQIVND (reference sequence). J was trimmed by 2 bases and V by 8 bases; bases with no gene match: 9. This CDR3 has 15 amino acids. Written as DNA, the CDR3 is TGTGCCAGTGGCTACCCGGGACAGGGGACCTACGAGCAGTACTTC. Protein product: CASGYPGQGTYEQYF.

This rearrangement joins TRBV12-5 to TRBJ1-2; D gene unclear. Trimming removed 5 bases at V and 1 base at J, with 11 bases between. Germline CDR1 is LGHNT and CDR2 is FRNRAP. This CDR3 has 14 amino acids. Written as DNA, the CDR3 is TGTGCTAGTGGTCCCGCCCCGGGTAACTATGGCTACACCTTC. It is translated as CASGPAPGNYGYTF.

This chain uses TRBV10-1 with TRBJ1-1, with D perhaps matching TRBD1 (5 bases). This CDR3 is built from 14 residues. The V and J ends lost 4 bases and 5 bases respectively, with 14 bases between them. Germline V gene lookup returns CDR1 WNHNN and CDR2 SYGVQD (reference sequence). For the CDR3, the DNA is TGCGCCAGCAGTGGTACAGGCGGGGGGACTGAAGCTTTCTTT. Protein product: CASSGTGGGTEAFF.

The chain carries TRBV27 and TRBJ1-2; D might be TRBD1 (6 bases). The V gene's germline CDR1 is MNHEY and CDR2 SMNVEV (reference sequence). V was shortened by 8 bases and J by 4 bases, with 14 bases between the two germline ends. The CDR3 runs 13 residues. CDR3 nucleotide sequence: TGTGCCAGCCGGGTGGGGGCAGGCTATGGCTACACCTTC. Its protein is CASRVGAGYGYTF.

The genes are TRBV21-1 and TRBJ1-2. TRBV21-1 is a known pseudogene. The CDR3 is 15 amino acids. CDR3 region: CASSFRRQENYGYTF. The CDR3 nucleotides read TGTGCCAGCAGCTTTCGGAGGCAGGAAAACTATGGCTACACCTTC.

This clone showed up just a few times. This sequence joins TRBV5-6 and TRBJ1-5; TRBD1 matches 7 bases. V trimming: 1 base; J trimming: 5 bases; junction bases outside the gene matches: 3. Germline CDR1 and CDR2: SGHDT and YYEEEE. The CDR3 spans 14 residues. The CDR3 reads CASSLSRGDQPQHF. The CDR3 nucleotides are TGTGCCAGCAGCTTGAGCAGGGGGGATCAGCCCCAGCATTTT. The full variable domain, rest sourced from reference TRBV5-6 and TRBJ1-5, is DAGVTQSPTHLIKTRGQQVTLRCSPKSGHDTVSWYQQALGQGPQFIFQYYEEEERQRGNFPDRFSGHQFPNYSSELNVNALLLGDSALYLCASSLSRGDQPQHFGDGTRLSIL.

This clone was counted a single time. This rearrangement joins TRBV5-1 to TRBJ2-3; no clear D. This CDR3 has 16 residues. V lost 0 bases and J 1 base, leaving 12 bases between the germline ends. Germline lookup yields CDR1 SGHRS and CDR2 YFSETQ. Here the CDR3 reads CASSLANGRRTDTQYF. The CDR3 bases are TGCGCCAGCAGCTTGGCTAACGGCAGGCGCACAGATACGCAGTATTTT.

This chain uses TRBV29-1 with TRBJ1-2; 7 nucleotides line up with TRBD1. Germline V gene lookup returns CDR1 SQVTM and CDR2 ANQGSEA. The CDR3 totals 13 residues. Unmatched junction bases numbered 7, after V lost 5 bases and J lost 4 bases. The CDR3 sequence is CSVKPGQSYGYTF. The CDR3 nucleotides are TGCAGCGTTAAACCGGGACAGAGCTATGGCTACACCTTC.